This TCR beta chain appears in the sequencing data of a study of CD8 T cells in Susac syndrome. Random hexamers were used to reverse transcribe an amount of roughly 0.45 to 1 ug RNA. TCRdb itself ran the immunoSEQ multiplex PCR reads through MiXCR, one entry per CDR3 protein. The sample has some 190,000 distinct CDR3 sequences, 95% seen once. V lost 1 base and J 7 bases, leaving 6 bases between the germline ends. Germline CDR1 and CDR2: SEHNR and FQNEAQ (reference sequence). The CDR3 has 12 residues. CD8+ and CD4+ T cells were negatively isolated; TEMRA cells were FACS-enriched. The chain joins TRBV7-9 to TRBJ2-3, with unresolved D. The sequencing sample was made of CD4+ T cells from PBMCs. The sequence came from a human donor in good health. This chain's CDR3 is CASSLVGNTQYF. Written as DNA, the CDR3 is TGTGCCAGCAGCTTAGTAGGGAATACGCAGTATTTT.